This entry concerns a single TCR beta chain. There are 15 residues in the CDR3. CDR1 is LNHDA, CDR2 SQIVND, per germline (reference sequence). Trimming pared 5 bases from V and 6 bases from J, leaving 17 bases between. Sequencing used immunoSEQ multiplex PCR; TCRdb keeps in-frame clones, though not all of them. This sample yields roughly 38,000 clones, of which about nine tenths are seen a single time; 0.45% to 0.5% belongs to the top ten. The record originates from a study of T cell changes during pregnancy in multiple sclerosis. This sample comprised CD4+ T cells from peripheral blood mononuclear cells, obtained in the second trimester of pregnancy. The rearrangement links TRBV19 to TRBJ2-1, with D possibly TRBD2 on 7 matching bases. This TCR was recovered from a female donor in good health, enrolled as a control in a pregnancy study. This CDR3 reads CASSPLGGRLNEQFF. CDR3 sequence (DNA): TGTGCCAGTAGTCCCCTGGGGGGGCGCCTCAATGAGCAGTTCTTC. Using reference TRBV19 and TRBJ2-1 for the parts outside the CDR3, the full variable domain is DGGITQSPKYLFRKEGQNVTLSCEQNLNHDAMYWYRQDPGQGLRLIYYSQIVNDFQKGDIAEGYSVSREKKESFPLTVTSAQKNPTAFYLCASSPLGGRLNEQFFGPGTRLTVL.